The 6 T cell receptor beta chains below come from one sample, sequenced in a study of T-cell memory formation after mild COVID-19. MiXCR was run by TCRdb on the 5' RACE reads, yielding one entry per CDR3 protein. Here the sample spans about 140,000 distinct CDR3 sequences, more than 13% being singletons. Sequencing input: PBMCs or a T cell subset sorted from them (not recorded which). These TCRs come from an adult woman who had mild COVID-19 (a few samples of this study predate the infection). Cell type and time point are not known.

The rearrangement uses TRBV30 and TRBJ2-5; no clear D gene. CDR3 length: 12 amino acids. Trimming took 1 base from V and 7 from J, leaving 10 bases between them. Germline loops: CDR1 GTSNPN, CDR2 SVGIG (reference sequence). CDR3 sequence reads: CAWSDGVGTQYF. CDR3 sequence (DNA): TGTGCCTGGAGTGACGGAGTGGGGACCCAGTACTTC.

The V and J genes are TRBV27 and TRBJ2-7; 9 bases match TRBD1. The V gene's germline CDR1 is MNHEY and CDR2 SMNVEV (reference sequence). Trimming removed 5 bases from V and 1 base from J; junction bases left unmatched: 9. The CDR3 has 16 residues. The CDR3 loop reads CASSRTGVRRSYEQYF. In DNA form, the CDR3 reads TGTGCCAGCAGTCGGACAGGGGTTCGAAGGTCCTACGAGCAGTACTTC.

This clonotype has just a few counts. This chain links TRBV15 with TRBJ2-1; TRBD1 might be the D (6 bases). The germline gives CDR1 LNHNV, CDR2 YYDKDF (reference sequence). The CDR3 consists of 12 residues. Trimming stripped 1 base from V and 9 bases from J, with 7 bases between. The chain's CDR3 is CATSRGGGEQFF. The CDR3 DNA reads TGTGCCACCAGCAGAGGAGGGGGTGAGCAGTTCTTC.

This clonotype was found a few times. CDR3 bases: TGCGCCAGCAGCCAAGAGGAAGCTCCTAGAACTTACGAGCAGTACTTC. It is translated as CASSQEEAPRTYEQYF. The genes are TRBV4-3 and TRBJ2-7; no definite D call. Trimming removed 0 bases at V and 4 bases at J, with 16 bases between. The CDR3 length is 16 residues. In germline, CDR1 is LGHNA, CDR2 YSLEER.

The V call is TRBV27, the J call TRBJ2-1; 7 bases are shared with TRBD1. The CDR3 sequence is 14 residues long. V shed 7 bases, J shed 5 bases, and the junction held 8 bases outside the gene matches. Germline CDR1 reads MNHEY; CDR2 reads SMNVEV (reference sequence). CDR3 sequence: CASNPTGLDNEQFF. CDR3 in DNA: TGTGCCAGCAATCCGACAGGGTTGGACAATGAGCAGTTCTTC.

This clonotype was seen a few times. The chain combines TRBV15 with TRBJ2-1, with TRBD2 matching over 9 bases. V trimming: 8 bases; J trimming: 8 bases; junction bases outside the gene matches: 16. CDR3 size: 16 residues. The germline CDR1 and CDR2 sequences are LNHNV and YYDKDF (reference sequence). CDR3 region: CATEVMAVAGVHEQFF. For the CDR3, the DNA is TGTGCCACCGAGGTCATGGCGGTAGCGGGAGTTCATGAGCAGTTCTTC.